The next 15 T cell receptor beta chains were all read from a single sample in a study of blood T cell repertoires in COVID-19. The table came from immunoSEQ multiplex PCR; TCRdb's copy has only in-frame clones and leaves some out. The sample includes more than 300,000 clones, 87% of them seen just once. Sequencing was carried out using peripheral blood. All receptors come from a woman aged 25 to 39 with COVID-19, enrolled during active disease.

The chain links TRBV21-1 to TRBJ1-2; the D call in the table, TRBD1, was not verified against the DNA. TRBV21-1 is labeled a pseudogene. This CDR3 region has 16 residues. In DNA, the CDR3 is TGTGCCAGCAGCGTCCCAGCCCCCACAGGGGACTATGGCTACACCTTC. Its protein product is CASSVPAPTGDYGYTF.

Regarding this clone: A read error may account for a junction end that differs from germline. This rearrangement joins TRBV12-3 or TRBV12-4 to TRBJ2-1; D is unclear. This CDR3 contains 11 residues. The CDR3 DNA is TGTGCCAGCAGTTTCTACGATGAGCAGTTCTTC. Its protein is CASSFYDEQFF.

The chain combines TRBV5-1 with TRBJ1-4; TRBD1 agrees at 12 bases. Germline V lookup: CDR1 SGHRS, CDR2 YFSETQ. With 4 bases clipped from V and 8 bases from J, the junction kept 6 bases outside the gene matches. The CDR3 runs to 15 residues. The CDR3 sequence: CASSPGQGAVEKLFF. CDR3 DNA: TGCGCCAGCAGCCCGGGACAGGGGGCCGTCGAAAAACTGTTTTTT.

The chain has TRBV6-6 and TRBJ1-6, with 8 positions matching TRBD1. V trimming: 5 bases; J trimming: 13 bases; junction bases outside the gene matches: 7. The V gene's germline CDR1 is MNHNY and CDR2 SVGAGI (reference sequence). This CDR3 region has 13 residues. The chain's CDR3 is CASSPTGALPLHF. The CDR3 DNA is TGTGCCAGCAGTCCGACAGGGGCCCTGCCCCTCCACTTT.

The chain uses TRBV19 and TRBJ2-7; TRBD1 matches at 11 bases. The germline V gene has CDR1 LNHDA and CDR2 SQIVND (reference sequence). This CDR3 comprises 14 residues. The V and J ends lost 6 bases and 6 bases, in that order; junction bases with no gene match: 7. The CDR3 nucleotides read TGTGCCAGTAGCCTCGGACAGGGGGCCTTCGAGCAGTACTTC. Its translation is CASSLGQGAFEQYF.

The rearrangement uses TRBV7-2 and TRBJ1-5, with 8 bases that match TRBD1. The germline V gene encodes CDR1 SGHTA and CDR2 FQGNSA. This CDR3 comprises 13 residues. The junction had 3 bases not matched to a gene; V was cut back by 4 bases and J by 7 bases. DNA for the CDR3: TGTGCCAGCAGCTCACAGGGGGGACAGCCCCAGCATTTT. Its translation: CASSSQGGQPQHF.

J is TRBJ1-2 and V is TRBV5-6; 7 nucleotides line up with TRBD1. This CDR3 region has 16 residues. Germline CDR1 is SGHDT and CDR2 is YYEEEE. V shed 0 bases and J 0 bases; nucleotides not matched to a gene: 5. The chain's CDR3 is CASSLGLGTANYGYTF. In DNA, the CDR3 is TGTGCCAGCAGCTTGGGGTTGGGGACAGCTAACTATGGCTACACCTTC.

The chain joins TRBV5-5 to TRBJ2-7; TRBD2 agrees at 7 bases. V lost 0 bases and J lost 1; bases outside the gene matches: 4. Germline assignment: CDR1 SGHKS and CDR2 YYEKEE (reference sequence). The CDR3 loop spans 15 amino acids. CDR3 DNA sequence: TGTGCCAGCAGCTTGGCGGGGACTATTTCCTACGAGCAGTACTTC. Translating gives CASSLAGTISYEQYF.

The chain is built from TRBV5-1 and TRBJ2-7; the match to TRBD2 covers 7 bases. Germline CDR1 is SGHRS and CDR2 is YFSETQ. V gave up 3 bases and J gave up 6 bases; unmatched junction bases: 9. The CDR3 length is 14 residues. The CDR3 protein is CASSWRGTPGEQYF. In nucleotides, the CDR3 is TGCGCCAGCAGCTGGCGGGGGACCCCGGGCGAGCAGTACTTC.

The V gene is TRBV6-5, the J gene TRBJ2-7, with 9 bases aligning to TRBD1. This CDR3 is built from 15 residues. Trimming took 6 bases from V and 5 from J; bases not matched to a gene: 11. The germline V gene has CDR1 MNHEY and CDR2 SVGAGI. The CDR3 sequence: CASRDRDRATHEQYF. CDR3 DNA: TGTGCCAGCAGAGACCGGGACAGGGCCACACACGAGCAGTACTTC.

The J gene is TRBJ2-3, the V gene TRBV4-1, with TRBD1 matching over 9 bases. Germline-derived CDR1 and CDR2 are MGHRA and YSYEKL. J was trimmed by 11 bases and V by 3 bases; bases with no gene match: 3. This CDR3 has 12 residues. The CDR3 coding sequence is TGCGCCAGCAGCCATATGGGACAGGGGCAGTATTTT. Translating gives CASSHMGQGQYF.

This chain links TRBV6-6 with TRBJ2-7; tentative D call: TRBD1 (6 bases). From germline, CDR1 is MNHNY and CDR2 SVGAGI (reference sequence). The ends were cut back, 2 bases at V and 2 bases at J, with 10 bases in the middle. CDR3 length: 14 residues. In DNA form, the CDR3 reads TGTGCCAGCAGTTACGGGGGCAGTACCTACGAGCAGTACTTC. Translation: CASSYGGSTYEQYF.

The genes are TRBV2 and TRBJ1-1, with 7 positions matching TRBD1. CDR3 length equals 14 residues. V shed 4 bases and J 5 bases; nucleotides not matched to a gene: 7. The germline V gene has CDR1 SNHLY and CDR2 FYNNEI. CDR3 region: CASSAEGAKTEAFF. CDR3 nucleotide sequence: TGTGCCAGCAGTGCAGAGGGGGCCAAAACTGAAGCTTTCTTT.

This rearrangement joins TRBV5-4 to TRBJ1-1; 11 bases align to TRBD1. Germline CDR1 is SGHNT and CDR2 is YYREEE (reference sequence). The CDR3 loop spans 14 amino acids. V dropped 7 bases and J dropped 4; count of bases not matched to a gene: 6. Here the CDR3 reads CASERDRGFTEAFF. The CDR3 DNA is TGTGCCAGCGAAAGGGACAGGGGGTTCACTGAAGCTTTCTTT.

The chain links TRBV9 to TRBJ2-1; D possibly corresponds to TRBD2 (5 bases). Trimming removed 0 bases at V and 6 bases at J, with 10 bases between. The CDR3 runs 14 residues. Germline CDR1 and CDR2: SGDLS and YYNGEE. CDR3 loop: CASSVDGSLNEQFF. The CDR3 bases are TGTGCCAGCAGCGTAGATGGGAGCCTCAATGAGCAGTTCTTC.